The 5 T cell receptor beta chains listed next were all sequenced from one sample in a study of T cell responses to AZD1222 COVID-19 vaccine. Method: immunoSEQ multiplex PCR; TCRdb's copy keeps in-frame clones and lacks some. Of roughly 150,000 clones listed, approximately 88% are singletons. Here the sequenced sample was peripheral blood, taken on day 0 of AZD1222 vaccination. The receptors originated from an adult in good health.

This clone has only one observation. The CDR3 protein is CASSLTRPGGSGNTIYF. The DNA for the CDR3 is TGTGCCAGCAGCTTAACCCGCCCTGGGGGCTCTGGAAACACCATATATTTT. J is TRBJ1-3 and V is TRBV7-6, with D maybe TRBD1 (5 bases). This CDR3 is built from 17 residues. With 2 bases removed from V and 0 bases from J, the gap between germline ends came to 14 bases. Per germline, CDR1 SGHVS and CDR2 FNYEAQ. Together with reference TRBV7-6 and TRBJ1-3, the CDR3 gives the full variable domain: GAGVSQSPRYKVTKRGQDVALRCDPISGHVSLYWYRQALGQGPEFLTYFNYEAQQDKSGLPNDRFSAERPEGSISTLTIQRTEQRDSAMYRCASSLTRPGGSGNTIYFGEGSWLTVV.

In DNA, the CDR3 is TGTGCCAGCAGCGCGGGTATCTTCTATGGCTACACCTTC. Protein: CASSAGIFYGYTF. This chain links TRBV12-3 or TRBV12-4 with TRBJ1-2, with unresolved D. The CDR3 spans 13 residues. V was cut by 6 bases and J by 4 bases, with 12 bases left in between.

The rearrangement uses TRBV7-9 and TRBJ1-1, with TRBD1 as a possible D gene (5 bases). The CDR3 sequence is 13 residues long. V was clipped by 5 bases and J by 3 bases, with 10 bases between them. CDR1 is SEHNR and CDR2 is FQNEAQ in the germline V gene (reference sequence). The CDR3 sequence: CASSARVYTEAFF. CDR3 DNA sequence: TGTGCCAGCAGCGCCAGGGTGTACACTGAAGCTTTCTTT.

This chain's CDR3 is CASIPYRASETQYF. The DNA for the CDR3 is TGTGCCAGCATCCCCTATAGGGCTTCTGAGACCCAGTACTTC. The rearrangement links TRBV7-8 to TRBJ2-5, with D unclear. The CDR3 is made up of 14 amino acids. V lost 7 bases and J lost 5, with 17 bases in between. CDR1 SGHVS and CDR2 FQNEAQ come from the germline V gene.

This clone occurred a few times. J is TRBJ1-4 and V is TRBV6-5, with 7 bases that match TRBD1. Germline V gives CDR1 MNHEY, CDR2 SVGAGI. V trimming: 6 bases; J trimming: 5 bases; junction bases outside the gene matches: 3. CDR3 length equals 13 residues. In DNA, the CDR3 is TGTGCCAGCAGAAGGACAGGAAATGAAAAACTGTTTTTT. Residues: CASRRTGNEKLFF.